This section outlines one T cell receptor beta chain sequence together with its context. Its antigen is as yet unknown. These data belong to a study of T cell responses to AZD1222 COVID-19 vaccine. Looked up from germline, CDR1 is LNHDA and CDR2 is SQIVND (reference sequence). The CDR3 runs 14 residues. Trimming cost V 5 bases and J 7 bases, with 15 bases left between them. Using immunoSEQ multiplex PCR, the repertoire was profiled, and TCRdb retains in-frame clones only, with some absent. The data hold about 89,000 clones, with under 95% observed a single time. Study observations and caveats: White British ancestry dominated among donors, who included more females, and clonal diversity was possibly underestimated.

Sample: peripheral blood, taken on day 0 of MenACWY control vaccination. This clonotype was obtained from an adult in good health. The J gene is TRBJ1-5, the V gene TRBV19, with D possibly TRBD1 on 6 matching bases. CDR3 sequence reads: CASSATGSWQPQHF. The CDR3 nucleotides read TGTGCCAGTAGTGCCACAGGGTCTTGGCAGCCCCAGCATTTT.